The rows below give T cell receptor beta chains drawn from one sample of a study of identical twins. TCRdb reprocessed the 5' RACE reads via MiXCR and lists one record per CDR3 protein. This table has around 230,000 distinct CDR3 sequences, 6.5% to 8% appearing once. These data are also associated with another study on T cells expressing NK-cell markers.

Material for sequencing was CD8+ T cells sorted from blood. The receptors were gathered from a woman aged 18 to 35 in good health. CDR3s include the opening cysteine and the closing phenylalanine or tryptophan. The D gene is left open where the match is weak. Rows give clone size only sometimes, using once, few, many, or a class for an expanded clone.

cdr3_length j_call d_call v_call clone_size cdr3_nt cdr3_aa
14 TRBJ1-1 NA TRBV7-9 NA TGTGCCAGCACCTGGGGCCCAGACAACACTGAAGCTTTCTTT CASTWGPDNTEAFF
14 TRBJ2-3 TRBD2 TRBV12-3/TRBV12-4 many TGTGCCAGCAGTTTCGGGAGGGGCACAGATACGCAGTATTTT CASSFGRGTDTQYF
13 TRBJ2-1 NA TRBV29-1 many TGCAGCGTTGAAAGCGGGTTGGGGAATGAGCAGTTCTTC CSVESGLGNEQFF
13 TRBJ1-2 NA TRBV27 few TGTGCCAGCAGCTTTGGTCCCCAGGGGGGCTACACCTTC CASSFGPQGGYTF
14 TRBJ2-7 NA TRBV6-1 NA TGTGCCAGCAGCTCCCCGGACAATGCCTACGAGCAGTACTTC CASSSPDNAYEQYF
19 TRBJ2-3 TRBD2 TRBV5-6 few TGTGCCAGCAGCTTGGGTCGGGGACTAGCGGGAGAGATGACAGATACGCAGTATTTT CASSLGRGLAGEMTDTQYF
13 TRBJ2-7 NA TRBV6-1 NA TGTGCCAGCACCCTGAGGGGGGTCATCGGGCAGTACTTC CASTLRGVIGQYF
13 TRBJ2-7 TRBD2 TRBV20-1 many TGCAGTGCTCGGACTAGCGGGAGCCACGAGCAGTACTTC CSARTSGSHEQYF
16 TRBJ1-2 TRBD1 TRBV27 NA TGTGCCAGCAGTCCCCGACAGACAGGGCTAATCGTTGTCTACACCTTC CASSPRQTGLIVVYTF
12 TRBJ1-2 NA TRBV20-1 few TGCAGTGCATCAACAGGGCCCTATGGCTACACCTTC CSASTGPYGYTF
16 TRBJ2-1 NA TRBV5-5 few TGTGCCAGCAGCAGCTGGGAGGAGACCTCCTACAATGAGCAGTTCTTC CASSSWEETSYNEQFF
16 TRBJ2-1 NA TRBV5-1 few TGCGCCAGCAGCTTTGGGGGGAGAAAAGGGTACAATGAGCAGTTCTTC CASSFGGRKGYNEQFF
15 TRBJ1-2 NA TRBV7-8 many TGTGCCAGCAGCTTAGCGGGGCAGGATGGCGGCGGCTACACCTTC CASSLAGQDGGGYTF
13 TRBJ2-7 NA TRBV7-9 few TGTGCCAGCAGCTTGACAGGAAGATACGAGCAGTACTTC CASSLTGRYEQYF
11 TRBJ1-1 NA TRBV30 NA TGTGCCTGGAGTTATAACAGGGAAGCTTTCTTT CAWSYNREAFF
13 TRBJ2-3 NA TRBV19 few TGTGCCAGTAGTAGCGGGCTCCCAGATACGCAGTATTTT CASSSGLPDTQYF
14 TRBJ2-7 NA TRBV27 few TGTGCCAGCAGTTTCCGGGGACCCGGCTACGAGCAGTACTTC CASSFRGPGYEQYF
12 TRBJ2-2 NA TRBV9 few TGTGCCAGCAGCGTAGGATTCGGGGAGCTGTTTTTT CASSVGFGELFF
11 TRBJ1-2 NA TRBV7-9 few TGTGCCAGCGTGGTCGCGGGCGGCTACACCTTC CASVVAGGYTF
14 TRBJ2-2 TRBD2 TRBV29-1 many TGCAGCGTTACCCTCGACGGGAGGCCCGGGGAGCTGTTTTTT CSVTLDGRPGELFF
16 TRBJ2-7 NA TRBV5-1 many TGCGCCAGCAGCTTGGATCAGAAGCGAGGGGGCTACGAGCAGTACTTC CASSLDQKRGGYEQYF
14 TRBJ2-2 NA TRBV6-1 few TGTGCCAGCAGAAACGGAGTTGGCACCGGGGAGCTGTTTTTT CASRNGVGTGELFF
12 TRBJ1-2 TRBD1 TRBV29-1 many TGCAGCGTTGTAGAGGGGGCCTATGGCTACACCTTC CSVVEGAYGYTF
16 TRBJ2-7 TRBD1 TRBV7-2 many TGTGCCAGCAGCTTAACGGGGCGACAGGGTTTTTTCGAGCAGTACTTC CASSLTGRQGFFEQYF
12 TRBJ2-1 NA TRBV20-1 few TGCAGTGCTAGAAAGGGGAGGAATGAGCAGTTCTTC CSARKGRNEQFF
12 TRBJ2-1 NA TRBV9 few TGTGCCAGCAGCGTAAACGGGGGTCAACAGTTCTTC CASSVNGGQQFF
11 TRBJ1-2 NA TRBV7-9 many TGTGCCAGCAGCTTAGGCACTGGCTACACCTTC CASSLGTGYTF
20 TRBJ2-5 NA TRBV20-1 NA TGCAGTGCTAGAGCCCTCAAGGAGGCGGGGATTCCCATCTCGGCGGGGACCCAGTACTTC CSARALKEAGIPISAGTQYF
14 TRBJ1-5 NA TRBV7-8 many TGTGCCAGCAGCTTAGTCAGGGCCAGCCAGCCCCAGCATTTT CASSLVRASQPQHF
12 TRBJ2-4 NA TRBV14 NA TGTGCCAGCGCGGATTCATCAAACATTCAGTACTTC CASADSSNIQYF
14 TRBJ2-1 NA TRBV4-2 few TGTGCCAGCAGCCAAGAGGGGACTGCGGGGGAGCAGTTCTTC CASSQEGTAGEQFF
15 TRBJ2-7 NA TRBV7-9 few TGTGCCAGCGGCTTATGGCAGGGTGAGGTCTACGAGCAGTACTTC CASGLWQGEVYEQYF
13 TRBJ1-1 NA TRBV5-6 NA TGTGCCAGCACGCCGTCAGAGGGCACTGAAGCTTTCTTT CASTPSEGTEAFF
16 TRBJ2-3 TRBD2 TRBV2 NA TGTGCCAGCAGTCAAACGACTAGCGGGGGAACAGATACGCAGTATTTT CASSQTTSGGTDTQYF
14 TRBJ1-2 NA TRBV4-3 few TGCGCCAGCAGCCAAGAGTGGGTCCTAGGTGGCTACACCTTC CASSQEWVLGGYTF
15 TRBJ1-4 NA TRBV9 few TGTGCCAGCAGCGTAACGACAACAACTAATGAAAAACTGTTTTTT CASSVTTTTNEKLFF
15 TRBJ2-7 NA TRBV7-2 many TGTGCCAGCAGCTACAGGAGAGGTCCCTCCTACGAGCAGTACTTC CASSYRRGPSYEQYF
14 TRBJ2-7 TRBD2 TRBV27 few TGTGCCAGCAGTTTTGGGGCGGGAGAATACGAGCAGTACTTC CASSFGAGEYEQYF
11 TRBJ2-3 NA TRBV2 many TGTGCCAGCACCGAGTCAGATACGCAGTATTTT CASTESDTQYF
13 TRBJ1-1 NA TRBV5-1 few TGCGCCAGCAGCTTCTCAGGGACCACTGAAGCTTTCTTT CASSFSGTTEAFF
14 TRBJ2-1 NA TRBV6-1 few TGTGCCAGCAGGAGGAAGGCGCCGAGGAATGAGCAGTTCTTC CASRRKAPRNEQFF
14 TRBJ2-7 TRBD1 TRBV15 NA TGTGCCACCAGCGCAGGACAGGGTGGCTACGAGCAGTACTTC CATSAGQGGYEQYF
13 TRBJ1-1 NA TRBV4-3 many TGCGCCAGCAGCGATAACAGCTGGACTGAAGCTTTCTTT CASSDNSWTEAFF
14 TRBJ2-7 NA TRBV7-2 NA TGTGCCAGCAGCTTAGAAAGCGGACGGAATAAGCAGTACTTC CASSLESGRNKQYF
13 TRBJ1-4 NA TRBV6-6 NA TGTGCCAGCTTGGGAGAGGCTAATGAAAAACTGTTTTTT CASLGEANEKLFF
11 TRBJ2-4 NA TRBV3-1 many TGTGCCAGCAGCCACCGAAACATTCAGTACTTC CASSHRNIQYF
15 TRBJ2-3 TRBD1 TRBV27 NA TGTGCCAGCACCACCCTGGACAGGGGGCGAGATACGCAGTATTTT CASTTLDRGRDTQYF
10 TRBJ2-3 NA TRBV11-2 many TGTGCCAGCAGCCCCGATACGCAGTATTTT CASSPDTQYF
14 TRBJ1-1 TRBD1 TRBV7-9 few TGTGCCAGCAGCCCCCGGGACAGTAGGACTGAAGCTTTCTTT CASSPRDSRTEAFF
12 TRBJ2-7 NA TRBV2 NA TGTGCCACACATGTCAGAGTTTACGAGCAGTACTTC CATHVRVYEQYF
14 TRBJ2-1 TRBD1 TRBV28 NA TGTGCCAGCACCAATACAGGGGGCTGGAATGAGCAGTTCTTC CASTNTGGWNEQFF
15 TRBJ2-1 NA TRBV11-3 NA TGTGCCAGCAGCTTATCCCCTCGAGCAACCAATGAGCAGTTCTTC CASSLSPRATNEQFF
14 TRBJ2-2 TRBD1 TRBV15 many TGTGCCACCAGCAGCAGAGACAGGGCCGGGGAGCTGTTTTTT CATSSRDRAGELFF
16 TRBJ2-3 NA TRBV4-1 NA TGCGCCAGCAGCCAATTCTTAACAGGGTCCACAGATACGCAGTATTTT CASSQFLTGSTDTQYF
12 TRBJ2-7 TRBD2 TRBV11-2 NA TGTGCCAGCGGGACTACCTCCAACGAGCAGTACTTC CASGTTSNEQYF
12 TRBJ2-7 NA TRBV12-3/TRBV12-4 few TGTGCCAGCAGTTTGATAGTGGGCGAGCAGTACTTC CASSLIVGEQYF
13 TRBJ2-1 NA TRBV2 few TGTGCCTTCCGGGGGGCAGCCTACAATGAGCAGTTCTTC CAFRGAAYNEQFF
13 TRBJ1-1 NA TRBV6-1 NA TGTGCCAGCATCAAGGGGGGGACGCTAGAAGCTTTCTTT CASIKGGTLEAFF
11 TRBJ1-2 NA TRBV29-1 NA TGCAGCGTTTGGGGGGGCTATGGCTACACCTTC CSVWGGYGYTF